The 30 T cell receptor beta chains given below trace back to one sample, sequenced in a study of shared clonotypes between healthy human individuals. Only in-frame clones appear in the TCRdb table, and some are missing; sequencing was by immunoSEQ multiplex PCR. Of roughly 110,000 clones in the sample, 68% are singletons; the top ten hold roughly a quarter. Sample: memory CD8+ T cells sorted from blood. The subset was: CD45RO+ cells pooled with CCR7-negative TemRA cells. The source is a woman in her 30s in good health.

The chain carries TRBV27 and TRBJ1-1; no clear D. The CDR3 spans 13 residues. V was shortened by 3 bases and J by 1 base, with 6 bases between the two germline ends. Germline-derived CDR1 and CDR2 are MNHEY and SMNVEV (reference sequence). CDR3 residues: CASSFTGNTEAFF. The CDR3 bases are TGTGCCAGCAGTTTTACCGGGAACACTGAAGCTTTCTTT.

V usage is TRBV29-1 and J usage is TRBJ2-5, with 7 bases matching TRBD1. CDR1 is SQVTM, CDR2 ANQGSEA, per germline. V lost 6 bases and J lost 1; bases outside the gene matches: 17. The CDR3 has 17 residues. DNA of the CDR3: TGCAGCGTAATCCACGGGCCCGGGACAGAACGCCAAGAGACCCAGTACTTC. Translated, it gives CSVIHGPGTERQETQYF.

This clone was counted once. This chain links TRBV7-9 with TRBJ1-4, with 9 positions matching TRBD1. Germline V gene lookup returns CDR1 SEHNR and CDR2 FQNEAQ (reference sequence). V was clipped by 3 bases and J by 7 bases; unmatched bases: 9. The CDR3 contains 16 residues. CDR3 amino acids: CASSFRDRVNIEKLFF. The DNA of the CDR3 is TGTGCCAGCAGCTTCCGGGACAGGGTTAACATTGAAAAACTGTTTTTT.

The chain is built from TRBV7-9 and TRBJ1-1; maybe TRBD1 (5 bases). Germline V gives CDR1 SEHNR, CDR2 FQNEAQ (reference sequence). Trimming removed 2 bases from V and 1 base from J, with 14 bases in between. The CDR3 consists of 16 residues. The CDR3 is CASSLIRGRQNTEAFF. CDR3 sequence (DNA): TGTGCCAGCAGCTTAATTAGGGGACGCCAGAACACTGAAGCTTTCTTT.

The chain uses TRBV7-3 and TRBJ2-1; D is uncertain. Germline values: CDR1 SGHTA, CDR2 FQGTGA. Between the trimmed V and J ends, which lost 5 bases and 5 bases, there was a span of 7 bases. The CDR3 loop spans 12 amino acids. CDR3 sequence: CASSPNNNEQFF. For the CDR3, the DNA is TGTGCCAGCAGCCCCAACAACAATGAGCAGTTCTTC.

The gene calls are TRBV7-2 and TRBJ2-5; 7 nucleotides match TRBD2. V gave up 3 bases and J gave up 0 bases; unmatched junction bases: 7. The germline V gene has CDR1 SGHTA and CDR2 FQGNSA. This CDR3 is built from 16 residues. In nucleotides, the CDR3 is TGTGCCAGCAGCTTGGTGACTAGCTGGTACCAAGAGACCCAGTACTTC. Its translation: CASSLVTSWYQETQYF.

The rearrangement links TRBV5-6 to TRBJ2-1; the D gene is possibly TRBD2 (5 bases). Germline assignment: CDR1 SGHDT and CDR2 YYEEEE. CDR3 length: 15 residues. The V end lost 0 bases, the J end lost 6 bases, and 13 bases lay between the germline ends. Here the CDR3 DNA reads TGTGCCAGCAGCTTGGGAGAGGACTTACTCAATGAGCAGTTCTTC. Translated: CASSLGEDLLNEQFF.

The chain recombines TRBV20-1 with TRBJ2-7; D call uncertain. Per the germline V gene, CDR1 is DFQATT and CDR2 is SNEGSKA (reference sequence). The CDR3 spans 9 residues. The CDR3 DNA reads as TGCGCGCTGGGGTTCGAGCAGTACTTC. It specifies CALGFEQYF.

The CDR3 nucleotides are TGTGCCAGCAGCCAAGGTCGTGGGGCGAACACTGAAGCTTTCTTT. Amino acids: CASSQGRGANTEAFF. The V call is TRBV14, the J call TRBJ1-1; a possible D gene is TRBD1 (5 bases). The CDR3 has 15 residues. V was cut by 1 base and J by 1 base, with 10 bases left in between. In germline, CDR1 is SGHDN, CDR2 FVKESK.

To note about this clone: A far larger clone is a single base away, which makes a read error likely. The sample holds other DNA sequences that translate to the same CDR3. J is TRBJ2-1 and V is TRBV6-4, with TRBD2 matching over 11 bases. With 2 bases clipped from V and 3 bases from J, the junction kept 0 bases outside the gene matches. This CDR3 comprises 15 residues. The V gene's germline CDR1 is MRHNA and CDR2 SNTAGT. The CDR3 loop reads CASSDTSGSYNEQFF. The CDR3 bases are TGTGCCAGCAGTGACACTAGCGGGAGCTACAATGAGCAGTTCTTC.

This clone has more than one count but fewer than ten. The chain combines TRBV11-2 with TRBJ2-7, with D unclear. Trimming cost V 4 bases and J 5 bases, with 15 bases left between them. Germline assignment: CDR1 SGHAT and CDR2 FQNNGV. CDR3 length: 14 amino acids. The CDR3 nucleotides read TGTGCCAGCAGCTACCACTTTAGGGCAGACGAGCAGTACTTC. Protein sequence: CASSYHFRADEQYF.

This clone is medium-sized by share. This CDR3 is CASSEKTASSYEQYF. The CDR3 DNA is TGTGCCAGCAGTGAAAAAACAGCGAGCTCCTACGAGCAGTACTTC. The J gene is TRBJ2-7, the V gene TRBV6-1; D remains unclear. Germline lookup yields CDR1 MNHNS and CDR2 SASEGT. V lost 2 bases to trimming and J lost 0 bases, with 11 bases between them. This CDR3 is 15 amino acids long.

This clone was seen ten or more times. V usage is TRBV6-1 and J usage is TRBJ2-5; no reliable D call. The germline CDR1 and CDR2 sequences are MNHNS and SASEGT. The V end was cut by 5 bases, the J end by 2 bases, with 9 bases between. CDR3 length equals 13 residues. The DNA of the CDR3 is TGTGCCAGCAGTTTGGCAGCTCAAGAGACCCAGTACTTC. It translates to CASSLAAQETQYF.

This clone was seen ten or more times. The chain links TRBV9 to TRBJ2-1, with 10 bases lining up with TRBD2. The CDR3 has 17 residues. The junction had 11 bases not matched to a gene; V was cut back by 0 bases and J by 8 bases. Germline lookup yields CDR1 SGDLS and CDR2 YYNGEE. The CDR3 region is CASSVGFLAGVGDEQFF. The CDR3 nucleotides are TGTGCCAGCAGCGTAGGGTTCCTAGCGGGAGTCGGCGATGAGCAGTTCTTC.

This clone showed up many times. The V call is TRBV5-1, the J call TRBJ2-7, with a possible D match to TRBD2 (5 bases). The CDR3 is 14 residues long. V lost 0 bases and J lost 3, with 10 bases in between. Germline V gene sequence: CDR1 SGHRS, CDR2 YFSETQ. CDR3 sequence (DNA): TGCGCCAGCAGCTTGGAACTAGACTACTACGAGCAGTACTTC. It encodes CASSLELDYYEQYF.

The gene calls are TRBV27 and TRBJ1-1, with D unresolved. CDR1 is MNHEY, CDR2 SMNVEV, per germline (reference sequence). This CDR3 is 14 amino acids long. V gave up 3 bases and J gave up 0 bases, with 8 bases separating them. The CDR3 sequence: CASSFGSMNTEAFF. Here the CDR3 DNA reads TGTGCCAGCAGTTTCGGCAGTATGAACACTGAAGCTTTCTTT.

This rearrangement joins TRBV7-2 to TRBJ2-3, with D possibly matching TRBD1 (5 bases). Trimming left V 1 base short and J 4 bases short, with 12 bases between. The CDR3 has 15 residues. The germline gives CDR1 SGHTA, CDR2 FQGNSA. This CDR3 is CASSLVAGYPDTQYF. DNA for the CDR3: TGTGCCAGCAGCTTAGTTGCAGGGTACCCAGATACGCAGTATTTT.

This clone was found many times. The rearrangement links TRBV7-6 to TRBJ1-2, with TRBD1 identical over 8 bases. CDR3 length: 15 residues. V shed 0 bases, J shed 3 bases, and the junction held 3 bases outside the gene matches. Germline CDR1 SGHVS, CDR2 FNYEAQ. The CDR3 region is CASSLAAGQDYGYTF. The CDR3 DNA follows: TGTGCCAGCAGCTTAGCCGCGGGACAGGACTATGGCTACACCTTC.

The chain links TRBV27 to TRBJ2-7, with unresolved D. The CDR3 is 16 amino acids. Trimming removed 6 bases from V and 5 bases from J, with 23 bases in between. The germline gives CDR1 MNHEY, CDR2 SMNVEV (reference sequence). The chain's CDR3 is CASSFSVGETAHEQYF. CDR3 DNA: TGTGCCAGCAGCTTTTCTGTTGGAGAAACGGCCCACGAGCAGTACTTC.

CDR3 sequence (DNA): TGTGCCAGCAGTGAAGCGGAAAGGAATCAGCCCCAGCATTTT. It yields the protein CASSEAERNQPQHF. This rearrangement joins TRBV2 to TRBJ1-5; D ambiguous. The CDR3 loop spans 14 amino acids. The germline V and J ends were trimmed by 0 bases and 4 bases, with 7 bases remaining between them. Germline V lookup: CDR1 SNHLY, CDR2 FYNNEI.

Notes on this clone: One end of the junction fails to match germline, which may point to a read error. The chain links TRBV28 to TRBJ1-3; 8 nucleotides line up with TRBD1. The length of the CDR3 is 12 residues. Germline-derived CDR1 and CDR2 are MDHEN and SYDVKM. DNA for the CDR3: TGTGCCAGCACCACGCAAACAGGGGGACCGCAATTT. Protein product: CASTTQTGGPQF.

This clone has just one count. This sequence joins TRBV4-1 and TRBJ2-7; D remains ambiguous. The CDR3 runs 13 residues. The germline gives CDR1 MGHRA, CDR2 YSYEKL. V lost 3 bases and J 2 bases, leaving 8 bases between the germline ends. The CDR3 protein is CASSHSETYEQYF. The DNA for the CDR3 is TGCGCCAGCAGCCACTCGGAGACCTACGAGCAGTACTTC.

V gene TRBV28 combines with J gene TRBJ2-6; D is undetermined. The CDR3 totals 14 residues. Trimming cost V 4 bases and J 4 bases, with 8 bases left between them. CDR1 is MDHEN and CDR2 is SYDVKM in the germline V gene. As DNA, the CDR3 is TGTGCCAGCAGTTCCCCCCTGGGGGCCAACGTCCTGACTTTC. It yields the protein CASSSPLGANVLTF. The variable domain in full, with the rest retrieved from reference TRBV28 and TRBJ2-6, is DVKVTQSSRYLVKRTGEKVFLECVQDMDHENMFWYRQDPGLGLRLIYFSYDVKMKEKGDIPEGYSVSREKKERFSLILESASTNQTSMYLCASSSPLGANVLTFGAGSRLTVL.

The table lists this clone with many counts. This chain joins TRBV9 and TRBJ1-2; D is unresolved. This CDR3 spans 15 amino acids. CDR1 is SGDLS, CDR2 YYNGEE, per germline. With 5 bases removed from V and 3 bases from J, the gap between germline ends came to 17 bases. The CDR3 nucleotides are TGTGCCAGCAGTGGTACACAATGGGGAGACTATGGCTACACCTTC. It yields the protein CASSGTQWGDYGYTF.

The chain employs TRBV19 and TRBJ1-2, with D perhaps TRBD1 (5 bases). The CDR3 runs to 13 residues. Trimming removed 5 bases at V and 4 bases at J, with 11 bases between. Germline assignment: CDR1 LNHDA and CDR2 SQIVND (reference sequence). The CDR3 DNA sequence: TGTGCCAGTAGTGAGCAGGGTTTCTATGGCTACACCTTC. Translating gives CASSEQGFYGYTF.

The chain couples TRBV28 to TRBJ1-1; D is unresolved. Germline CDR1 MDHEN, CDR2 SYDVKM. This CDR3 has 12 amino acids. V was trimmed by 7 bases and J by 4 bases, leaving 10 bases between them. DNA for the CDR3: TGTGCCAGCATCACGGTGGGCACTGAAGCTTTCTTT. Translation gives CASITVGTEAFF.

The CDR3 reads CASSTGRRGYEQYF. The CDR3 nucleotides read TGTGCCAGTAGTACCGGACGGAGAGGCTACGAGCAGTACTTC. V usage is TRBV19 and J usage is TRBJ2-7; D uncertain. The CDR3 covers 14 residues. Germline CDR1 reads LNHDA; CDR2 reads SQIVND (reference sequence). Trimming removed 4 bases from V and 3 bases from J, with 13 bases in between.

This sequence joins TRBV28 and TRBJ1-3, with D possibly TRBD1 on 6 matching bases. Germline CDR1 and CDR2: MDHEN and SYDVKM. The CDR3 has 17 amino acids. The V gene lost 2 bases and the J gene lost 2 bases, with 16 bases spanning the gap. CDR3 bases: TGTGCCAGCAGTTTAGCCGCAGGGGAGGTCACTGGAAACACCATATATTTT. It codes for CASSLAAGEVTGNTIYF.

The rearrangement links TRBV5-1 to TRBJ2-7, with TRBD1 identical over 9 bases. This CDR3 spans 14 amino acids. Per germline, CDR1 SGHRS and CDR2 YFSETQ. Trimming cost V 4 bases and J 7 bases; bases outside gene matches: 9. The CDR3 coding sequence is TGCGCCAGCAGCGGGGACAGGGACCAAGGGGAGCAGTACTTC. It encodes CASSGDRDQGEQYF.

There are many counts of this clone. The chain has TRBV6-1 and TRBJ2-1; TRBD1 matches 10 bases. The CDR3 loop spans 16 amino acids. Trimming at V came to 4 bases and at J to 7 bases, leaving 10 bases not matched to a gene. Germline CDR1 reads MNHNS; CDR2 reads SASEGT. CDR3 nucleotides: TGTGCCAGCAGTGGACCCGGGACAGGGGAGGTAAATGAGCAGTTCTTC. Its protein is CASSGPGTGEVNEQFF.